The next 28 T cell receptor beta chains were all read from a single sample in a study of cytomegalovirus exposure and HLA in healthy donors. Repertoires were generated with immunoSEQ multiplex PCR, while TCRdb's copy carries only in-frame clones and drops some. The data contain approximately 200,000 clones, roughly 81% of them seen just once; the ten biggest clones take up over 0.95%. Sequencing was carried out using PBMCs. The receptor source for this set is a woman aged 25 to 39 in good health and CMV-seronegative.

In this sample, this clone turned up a few times. V gene TRBV7-9 combines with J gene TRBJ1-1; D is ambiguous. This CDR3 is built from 14 residues. V was shortened by 6 bases and J by 8 bases, with 19 bases between the two germline ends. CDR1 is SEHNR, CDR2 FQNEAQ, per germline (reference sequence). Here the CDR3 DNA reads TGTGCCAGCAGTCAAAAAGGTCGGGGAATGGAAGCTTTCTTT. It specifies CASSQKGRGMEAFF. The variable domain in full, completed from reference TRBV7-9 and TRBJ1-1, reads DTGVSQNPRHKITKRGQNVTFRCDPISEHNRLYWYRQTLGQGPEFLTYFQNEAQLEKSRLLSDRFSAERPKGSFSTLEIQRTEQGDSAMYLCASSQKGRGMEAFFGQGTRLTVV.

The chain couples TRBV27 to TRBJ2-5; 7 nucleotides match TRBD1. The CDR3 sequence is 14 residues long. The junction had 1 base not matched to a gene; V was cut back by 1 base and J by 2 bases. The germline V gene has CDR1 MNHEY and CDR2 SMNVEV (reference sequence). The CDR3 here is CASSLLGQQETQYF. In DNA form, the CDR3 reads TGTGCCAGCAGTTTATTGGGACAGCAAGAGACCCAGTACTTC.

The V and J genes are TRBV25-1 and TRBJ2-7; 8 bases fit TRBD1. The V gene end was trimmed by 4 bases and the J gene end by 0 bases; junction bases not matched to a gene: 5. The CDR3 length is 15 residues. Germline V CDR1 and CDR2: MGHDK, SYGVNS. The CDR3 DNA sequence: TGTGCCAGCAGTGCCGGACAGGGTTACTCCTACGAGCAGTACTTC. Amino acids: CASSAGQGYSYEQYF.

The V gene is TRBV28, the J gene TRBJ1-1, with a tentative D call TRBD1 (6 bases). Germline V lookup: CDR1 MDHEN, CDR2 SYDVKM. This CDR3 is 14 amino acids long. V was trimmed by 6 bases and J by 3 bases, leaving 14 bases between them. The CDR3 is CASRKGKGDTEAFF. For the CDR3, the DNA is TGTGCCAGCAGAAAGGGGAAGGGGGACACTGAAGCTTTCTTT. Variable domain in full (rest from reference TRBV28 and TRBJ1-1): DVKVTQSSRYLVKRTGEKVFLECVQDMDHENMFWYRQDPGLGLRLIYFSYDVKMKEKGDIPEGYSVSREKKERFSLILESASTNQTSMYLCASRKGKGDTEAFFGQGTRLTVV.

V is TRBV29-1 and J is TRBJ2-3; D might be TRBD1 (5 bases). CDR1 and CDR2 (germline): SQVTM, ANQGSEA. The CDR3 consists of 15 residues. V was shortened by 5 bases and J by 7 bases, with 22 bases between the two germline ends. The DNA for the CDR3 is TGCAGCGTTCCCCCTGACAGTATCGTCCCTTATACGCAGTATTTT. Translating gives CSVPPDSIVPYTQYF.

The chain uses TRBV7-3 and TRBJ2-7, with 8 bases identical to TRBD2. This CDR3 contains 14 residues. The germline V gene has CDR1 SGHTA and CDR2 FQGTGA. V was clipped by 5 bases and J by 2 bases; unmatched bases: 5. The CDR3 loop reads CASSPGGPTYEQYF. The CDR3 DNA is TGTGCCAGCAGCCCGGGGGGGCCGACCTACGAGCAGTACTTC.

The table lists this clone with a count of one. The chain joins TRBV2 to TRBJ2-3; tentative D call: TRBD2 (5 bases). The V gene's germline CDR1 is SNHLY and CDR2 FYNNEI. The V and J ends lost 6 bases and 2 bases respectively, with 15 bases between them. The CDR3 totals 15 residues. CDR3 DNA sequence: TGTGCCAGCAGGGCTAGGGTGAGGGCCACAGATACGCAGTATTTT. Protein: CASRARVRATDTQYF.

The chain is built from TRBV29-1 and TRBJ2-1; 7 bases line up with TRBD1. This CDR3 spans 13 amino acids. The germline V gene has CDR1 SQVTM and CDR2 ANQGSEA. Trimming removed 7 bases from V and 3 bases from J; junction bases left unmatched: 6. The CDR3 sequence is CSGQGVGYNEQFF. The CDR3, as DNA: TGCAGCGGGCAGGGGGTAGGCTACAATGAGCAGTTCTTC.

This clone occurred a few times. The V and J genes are TRBV6-5 and TRBJ1-5; D not certain. The CDR3 runs to 15 residues. V lost 4 bases and J lost 0, with 10 bases in between. Germline V CDR1 and CDR2: MNHEY, SVGAGI. The CDR3 sequence is CASSFSPFSNQPQHF. CDR3 nucleotides: TGTGCCAGCAGTTTTTCCCCTTTTAGCAATCAGCCCCAGCATTTT.

J is TRBJ2-7 and V is TRBV11-2, with 9 bases lining up with TRBD2. Germline V gives CDR1 SGHAT, CDR2 FQNNGV. The V segment lost 0 bases and the J segment 5 bases; nucleotides outside the gene matches: 8. The CDR3 contains 16 residues. The CDR3 sequence: CASSLEPSGVGNEQYF. For the CDR3, the DNA is TGTGCCAGCAGCTTAGAGCCTAGCGGGGTGGGTAACGAGCAGTACTTC. Filled out from reference TRBV11-2 and TRBJ2-7, the complete variable domain reads EAGVAQSPRYKIIEKRQSVAFWCNPISGHATLYWYQQILGQGPKLLIQFQNNGVVDDSQLPKDRFSAERLKGVDSTLKIQPAKLEDSAVYLCASSLEPSGVGNEQYFGPGTRLTVT.

The chain uses TRBV4-1 and TRBJ1-5; TRBD1 is a possible D gene (5 bases). The V end was cut by 0 bases, the J end by 2 bases, with 11 bases between. The germline CDR1 and CDR2 sequences are MGHRA and YSYEKL. The CDR3 contains 16 residues. Here the CDR3 DNA reads TGCGCCAGCAGCCAAGATAAGGGGATTGGCAATCAGCCCCAGCATTTT. Its protein product is CASSQDKGIGNQPQHF.

The rearrangement uses TRBV19 and TRBJ1-1, with TRBD1 matching 9 bases. Germline V gene lookup returns CDR1 LNHDA and CDR2 SQIVND (reference sequence). V lost 9 bases, J lost 5 bases, and 13 bases stayed unmatched. This CDR3 spans 15 amino acids. The chain's CDR3 is CASKKFRDRETEAFF. CDR3 bases: TGTGCCAGCAAGAAATTCCGGGACAGGGAAACTGAAGCTTTCTTT.

The chain carries TRBV29-1 and TRBJ1-4; D gene ambiguous. Deletions cut 6 bases from V and 4 bases from J, with 15 bases between. In germline, CDR1 is SQVTM, CDR2 ANQGSEA. The CDR3 totals 14 residues. CDR3 nucleotides: TGCAGCGTCCGCCTACGCCTTATTAATGAAAAACTGTTTTTT. This sequence encodes CSVRLRLINEKLFF.

The V gene is TRBV15, the J gene TRBJ2-7; 7 bases fit TRBD1. The CDR3 consists of 16 residues. Looked up from germline, CDR1 is LNHNV and CDR2 is YYDKDF (reference sequence). Trimming at V came to 1 base and at J to 6 bases, leaving 12 bases not matched to a gene. CDR3 DNA sequence: TGTGCCACCAGCAGAGTTCCAGGGGGACGCCGGAGCGAGCAGTACTTC. Protein: CATSRVPGGRRSEQYF.

V is TRBV5-1 and J is TRBJ1-3; the match to TRBD1 covers 7 bases. With 0 bases clipped from V and 0 bases from J, the junction kept 6 bases outside the gene matches. Germline V gene data show CDR1 as SGHRS and CDR2 as YFSETQ. There are 17 residues in the CDR3. CDR3 coding DNA: TGCGCCAGCAGCTTGGACAGGGGCTCGTTCTCTGGAAACACCATATATTTT. This codes for CASSLDRGSFSGNTIYF.

This clone was seen a single time. The chain employs TRBV7-9 and TRBJ2-1; D perhaps matches TRBD1 (6 bases). The CDR3 sequence is 15 residues long. The V gene lost 8 bases and the J gene lost 3 bases, with 17 bases spanning the gap. The germline V gene has CDR1 SEHNR and CDR2 FQNEAQ (reference sequence). The CDR3 spells CASVSRGGDYNEQFF. The CDR3 DNA reads as TGTGCCAGCGTATCTCGAGGGGGTGACTACAATGAGCAGTTCTTC.

The chain links TRBV14 to TRBJ1-6; the D is unclear. V was shortened by 0 bases and J by 6 bases, with 9 bases between the two germline ends. The CDR3 runs to 15 residues. The germline V gene has CDR1 SGHDN and CDR2 FVKESK. CDR3 protein: CASSQDNTANSPLHF. As DNA, the CDR3 is TGTGCCAGCAGCCAAGACAATACAGCTAATTCACCCCTCCACTTT. Complete variable domain (other parts from reference TRBV14 and TRBJ1-6): EAGVTQFPSHSVIEKGQTVTLRCDPISGHDNLYWYRRVMGKEIKFLLHFVKESKQDESGMPNNRFLAERTGGTYSTLKVQPAELEDSGVYFCASSQDNTANSPLHFGNGTRLTVT.

V gene TRBV11-3 combines with J gene TRBJ1-1; 12 bases agree with TRBD1. Germline loops: CDR1 SGHNT, CDR2 YENEEA. The CDR3 is made up of 17 amino acids. V lost 5 bases, J lost 8 bases, and 15 bases stayed unmatched. The CDR3 coding sequence is TGTGCCAGCAGCCTCCTCCCCGGGACAGGGGGCAGCACGGAAGCTTTCTTT. It is translated as CASSLLPGTGGSTEAFF.

This chain links TRBV9 with TRBJ1-5; TRBD1 is a possible D gene (5 bases). Germline V gene data show CDR1 as SGDLS and CDR2 as YYNGEE. Trimming stripped 7 bases from V and 6 bases from J, with 14 bases between. The CDR3 runs to 13 residues. DNA for the CDR3: TGTGCCAGCGGGGGGGGACGGAGTCAGCCCCAGCATTTT. Translating gives CASGGGRSQPQHF.

The CDR3 loop reads CASSLTGYGYTF. CDR3 in DNA: TGTGCCAGCAGTTTGACAGGGTATGGCTACACCTTC. The chain is built from TRBV6-5 and TRBJ1-2, with 7 bases fitting TRBD1. The germline CDR1 and CDR2 sequences are MNHEY and SVGAGI. V was clipped by 4 bases and J by 5 bases; unmatched bases: 1. The CDR3 is 12 residues long.

V and J are TRBV9 and TRBJ1-5, with a possible D match to TRBD1 (5 bases). This CDR3 spans 14 amino acids. Germline V CDR1 and CDR2: SGDLS, YYNGEE. The V gene lost 0 bases and the J gene lost 6 bases, with 10 bases spanning the gap. CDR3 amino acids: CASSVAGESQPQHF. CDR3 coding DNA: TGTGCCAGCAGCGTAGCGGGGGAAAGTCAGCCCCAGCATTTT.

This clone was seen a few times. The chain joins TRBV30 to TRBJ1-3; 7 nucleotides agree with TRBD1. Germline CDR1 GTSNPN, CDR2 SVGIG (reference sequence). The V gene end was trimmed by 3 bases and the J gene end by 1 base; junction bases not matched to a gene: 6. The CDR3 is made up of 15 amino acids. The CDR3 reads CAWRGQLASGNTIYF. CDR3 sequence (DNA): TGTGCCTGGAGGGGACAGCTAGCTTCTGGAAACACCATATATTTT.

This clone was detected a few times. The V call is TRBV12-2, the J call TRBJ2-7; the DNA was not compared with TRBD2, the D call given in the table. TRBV12-2 counts as a pseudogene. This CDR3 has 14 residues. The CDR3 region has the DNA TGTGCAAGTCGCTTGGGACTAGCGGGCTACGAGCAGTACTTC. Amino acids: CASRLGLAGYEQYF.

This clone has ten or more counts. The chain employs TRBV6-1 and TRBJ1-2; 8 positions agree with TRBD1. CDR1 and CDR2 from the germline V gene are MNHNS and SASEGT. Trimming at V came to 6 bases and at J to 8 bases, leaving 8 bases not matched to a gene. This CDR3 region has 13 residues. CDR3 amino acids: CASSGQGWGGYTF. CDR3 DNA: TGTGCCAGCAGCGGACAGGGTTGGGGCGGCTACACCTTC.

The J gene is TRBJ1-1, the V gene TRBV5-1; D perhaps matches TRBD1 (6 bases). The CDR3 consists of 15 residues. Germline V gives CDR1 SGHRS, CDR2 YFSETQ. V lost 7 bases and J 0 bases, leaving 16 bases between the germline ends. CDR3: CASGRGHFLNTEAFF. The CDR3 bases are TGCGCCAGCGGACGGGGACACTTCTTGAACACTGAAGCTTTCTTT. The entire variable domain, with the rest obtained from reference TRBV5-1 and TRBJ1-1, is as follows: KAGVTQTPRYLIKTRGQQVTLSCSPISGHRSVSWYQQTPGQGLQFLFEYFSETQRNKGNFPGRFSGRQFSNSRSEMNVSTLELGDSALYLCASGRGHFLNTEAFFGQGTRLTVV.

This chain uses TRBV5-1 with TRBJ2-5; 8 nucleotides agree with TRBD1. This CDR3 contains 13 residues. Per germline, CDR1 SGHRS and CDR2 YFSETQ. J gave up 5 bases and V 4 bases, and 4 bases lay outside the gene matches. The CDR3 sequence is CASSRQGPETQYF. The CDR3 nucleotides read TGCGCCAGCAGCCGACAGGGGCCGGAGACCCAGTACTTC.

The J gene is TRBJ2-2, the V gene TRBV27, with D possibly TRBD1 on 5 matching bases. CDR1 and CDR2 from the germline V gene are MNHEY and SMNVEV (reference sequence). Trimming cost V 3 bases and J 7 bases, with 9 bases left between them. The CDR3 contains 13 residues. The CDR3 protein is CASSLQGYGELFF. DNA for the CDR3: TGTGCCAGCAGTTTGCAGGGTTACGGGGAGCTGTTTTTT.

This chain links TRBV18 with TRBJ2-7, with a weak D call TRBD1 (5 bases). The germline V gene encodes CDR1 KGHSH and CDR2 LQKENI. V shed 3 bases and J shed 0 bases, with 9 bases lying between them. This CDR3 comprises 14 residues. The CDR3 reads CASSPDSLSYEQYF. CDR3 nucleotides: TGTGCCAGCTCACCCGACAGCCTCTCCTACGAGCAGTACTTC.